The T cell receptor beta chain under discussion was sequenced for a study of CD8+CD57+ T cells in acquired aplastic anemia. The study's findings and limits: CD8+ Simpson's diversity showed no significant patient-control difference.

Before being chosen for sequencing, patients had shown CD8+CD57+ cell expansion by flow cytometry. Each patient carried a diagnosis of severe acquired aplastic anemia. V was cut by 3 bases and J by 0 bases, with 12 bases left in between. Germline CDR1 and CDR2: SGDLS and YYNGEE. This CDR3 has 15 amino acids. For this clonotype: What it binds is not known.

TCR beta VDJ and CDR3 were profiled, and genomic DNA was the template. TCRdb passed the reads through MiXCR, listing each CDR3 protein once. The data show approximately 220,000 distinct CDR3 sequences, under 50% seen once. This TCR derives from a human donor with aplastic anemia. The specimen sequenced was sorted CD4+, CD8+, or CD8+CD57+ T cells (not recorded which) from PBMCs. The rearrangement joins TRBV9 to TRBJ1-2; possible D gene TRBD1, 6 bases. For the CDR3, the DNA is TGTGCCAGCAGCGCTCAGGGGAGGGCTAACTATGGCTACACCTTC. Protein product: CASSAQGRANYGYTF.